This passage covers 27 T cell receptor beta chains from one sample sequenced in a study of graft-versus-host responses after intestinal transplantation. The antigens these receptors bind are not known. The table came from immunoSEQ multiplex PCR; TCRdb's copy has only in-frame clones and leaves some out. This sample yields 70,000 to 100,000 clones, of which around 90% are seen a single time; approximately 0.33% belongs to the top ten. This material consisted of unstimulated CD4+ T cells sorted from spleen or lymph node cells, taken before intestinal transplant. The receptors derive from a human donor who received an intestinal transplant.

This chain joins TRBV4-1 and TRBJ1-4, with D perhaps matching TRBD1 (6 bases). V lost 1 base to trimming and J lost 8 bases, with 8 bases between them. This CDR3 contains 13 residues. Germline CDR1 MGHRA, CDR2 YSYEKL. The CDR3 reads CASSQGQVEKLFF. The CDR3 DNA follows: TGCGCCAGCAGCCAAGGACAGGTGGAAAAACTGTTTTTT.

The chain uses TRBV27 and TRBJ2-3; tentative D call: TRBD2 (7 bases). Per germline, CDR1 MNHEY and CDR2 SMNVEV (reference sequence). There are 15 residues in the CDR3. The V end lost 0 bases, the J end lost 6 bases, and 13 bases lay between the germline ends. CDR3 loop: CASSLSWGRGDTQYF. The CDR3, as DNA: TGTGCCAGCAGTTTATCCTGGGGGAGGGGGGATACGCAGTATTTT.

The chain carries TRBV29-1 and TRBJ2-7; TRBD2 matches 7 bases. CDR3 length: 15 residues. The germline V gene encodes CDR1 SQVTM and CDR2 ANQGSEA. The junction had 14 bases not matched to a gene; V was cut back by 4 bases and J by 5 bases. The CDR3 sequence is CSVVEWAGDRNEQYF. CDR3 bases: TGCAGCGTTGTTGAGTGGGCGGGAGATCGGAACGAGCAGTACTTC.

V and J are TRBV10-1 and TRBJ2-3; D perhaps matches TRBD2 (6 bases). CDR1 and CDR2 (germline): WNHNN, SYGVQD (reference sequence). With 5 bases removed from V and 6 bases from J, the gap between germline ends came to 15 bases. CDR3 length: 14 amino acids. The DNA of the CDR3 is TGCGCCAGCAGTAGAGACGGGGGAAGGGATACGCAGTATTTT. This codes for CASSRDGGRDTQYF.

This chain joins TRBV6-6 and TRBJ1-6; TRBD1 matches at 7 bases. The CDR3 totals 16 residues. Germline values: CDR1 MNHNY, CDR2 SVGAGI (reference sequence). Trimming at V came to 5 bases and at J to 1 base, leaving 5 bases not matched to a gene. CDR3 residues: CASSPQDRSYNSPLHF. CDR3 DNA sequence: TGTGCCAGCAGTCCACAGGACAGGTCCTATAATTCACCCCTCCACTTT.

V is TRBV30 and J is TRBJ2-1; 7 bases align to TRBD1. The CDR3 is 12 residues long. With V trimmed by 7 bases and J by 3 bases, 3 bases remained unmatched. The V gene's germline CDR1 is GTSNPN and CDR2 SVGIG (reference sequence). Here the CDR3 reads CASGTDYNEQFF. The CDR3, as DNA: TGTGCCTCGGGGACAGACTACAATGAGCAGTTCTTC.

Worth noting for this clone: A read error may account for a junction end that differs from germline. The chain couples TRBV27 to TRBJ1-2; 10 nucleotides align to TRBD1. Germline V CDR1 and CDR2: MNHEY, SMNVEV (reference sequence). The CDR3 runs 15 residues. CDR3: CASCSGTGANYGHTF. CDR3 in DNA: TGTGCCAGCTGCTCCGGGACAGGGGCTAACTATGGCCACACCTTC.

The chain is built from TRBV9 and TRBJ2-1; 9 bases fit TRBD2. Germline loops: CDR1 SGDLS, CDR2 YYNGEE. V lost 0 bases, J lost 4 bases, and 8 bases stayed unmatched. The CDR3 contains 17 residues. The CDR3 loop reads CASSVDPAGGIYNEQFF. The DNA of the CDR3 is TGTGCCAGCAGCGTAGATCCAGCGGGAGGAATATACAATGAGCAGTTCTTC.

The CDR3 DNA reads as TGTGCCAGCAGTATTACGGATGAAAAACTGTTTTTT. It encodes CASSITDEKLFF. The chain is built from TRBV28 and TRBJ1-4; D gene ambiguous. Trimming stripped 5 bases from V and 6 bases from J, with 7 bases between. Per germline, CDR1 MDHEN and CDR2 SYDVKM. The CDR3 covers 12 residues.

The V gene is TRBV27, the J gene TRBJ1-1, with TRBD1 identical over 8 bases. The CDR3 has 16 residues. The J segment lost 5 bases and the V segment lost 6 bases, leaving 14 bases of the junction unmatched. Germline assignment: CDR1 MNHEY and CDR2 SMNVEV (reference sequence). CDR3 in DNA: TGTGCCAGCAGCAACCAGCAGGGGGCGACAGGGACTGAAGCTTTCTTT. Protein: CASSNQQGATGTEAFF.

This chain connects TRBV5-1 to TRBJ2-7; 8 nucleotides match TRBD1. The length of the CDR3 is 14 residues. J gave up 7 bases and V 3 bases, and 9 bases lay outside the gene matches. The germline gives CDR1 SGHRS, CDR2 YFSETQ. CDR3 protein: CASSSPGTGSEQYF. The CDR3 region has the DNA TGCGCCAGCAGCTCGCCCGGGACAGGTAGTGAGCAGTACTTC. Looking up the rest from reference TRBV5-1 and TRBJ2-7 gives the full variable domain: KAGVTQTPRYLIKTRGQQVTLSCSPISGHRSVSWYQQTPGQGLQFLFEYFSETQRNKGNFPGRFSGRQFSNSRSEMNVSTLELGDSALYLCASSSPGTGSEQYFGPGTRLTVT.

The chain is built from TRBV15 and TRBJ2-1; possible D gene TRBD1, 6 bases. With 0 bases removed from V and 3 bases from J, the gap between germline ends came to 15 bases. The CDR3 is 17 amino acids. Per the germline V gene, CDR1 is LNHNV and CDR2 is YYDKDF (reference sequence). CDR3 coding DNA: TGTGCCACCAGCAGAGAGTGGGGCAGGGGAAACTACAATGAGCAGTTCTTC. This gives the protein CATSREWGRGNYNEQFF.

The CDR3 spells CASSQEQGGEQYF. CDR3 DNA sequence: TGCGCCAGCAGCCAGGAACAGGGGGGCGAGCAGTACTTC. The rearrangement joins TRBV4-1 to TRBJ2-7; 8 bases line up with TRBD1. Germline CDR1 is MGHRA and CDR2 is YSYEKL. The ends lost 3 bases at V and 6 bases at J; junction bases unmatched: 4. The CDR3 has 13 residues.

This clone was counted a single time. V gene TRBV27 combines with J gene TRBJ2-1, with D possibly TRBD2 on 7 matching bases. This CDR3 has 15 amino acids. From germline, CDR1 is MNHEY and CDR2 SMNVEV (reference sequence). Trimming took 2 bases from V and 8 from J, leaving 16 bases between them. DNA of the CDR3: TGTGCCAGCAGTTTACTGGCGGGAGACAGGCATGAGCAGTTCTTC. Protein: CASSLLAGDRHEQFF.

Here the CDR3 reads CASSSQLAGGDEQYF. Written as DNA, the CDR3 is TGTGCCAGCAGCTCCCAGCTAGCGGGAGGGGACGAGCAGTACTTC. The rearrangement links TRBV7-2 to TRBJ2-7; 12 bases align to TRBD2. V lost 4 bases and J lost 5; bases outside the gene matches: 6. Germline V gene data show CDR1 as SGHTA and CDR2 as FQGNSA. The CDR3 covers 15 residues.

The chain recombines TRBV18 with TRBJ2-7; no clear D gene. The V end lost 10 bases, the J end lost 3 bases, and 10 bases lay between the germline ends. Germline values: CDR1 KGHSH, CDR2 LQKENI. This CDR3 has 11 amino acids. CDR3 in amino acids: CAIFPYYEQYF. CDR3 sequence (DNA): TGTGCCATCTTCCCCTACTACGAGCAGTACTTC.

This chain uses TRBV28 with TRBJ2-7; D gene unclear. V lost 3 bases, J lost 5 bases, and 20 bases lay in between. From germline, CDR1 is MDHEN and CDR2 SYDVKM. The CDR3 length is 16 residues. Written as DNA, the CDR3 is TGTGCCAGCAGTTTCCCCTCCGGCCTGGGCATGGACGAGCAGTACTTC. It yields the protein CASSFPSGLGMDEQYF.

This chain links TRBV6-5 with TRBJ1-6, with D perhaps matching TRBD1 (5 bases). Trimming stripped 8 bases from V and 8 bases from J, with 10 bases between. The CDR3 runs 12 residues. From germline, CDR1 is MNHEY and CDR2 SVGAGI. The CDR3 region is CASGRVDSPLHF. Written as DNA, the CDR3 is TGTGCCAGCGGCAGGGTGGATTCACCCCTCCACTTT.

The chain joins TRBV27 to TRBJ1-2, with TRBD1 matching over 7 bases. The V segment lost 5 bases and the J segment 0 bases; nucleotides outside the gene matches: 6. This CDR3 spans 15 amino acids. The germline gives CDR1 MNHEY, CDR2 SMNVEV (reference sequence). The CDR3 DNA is TGTGCCAGCAGTAGAGGGGGCCTTACTAACTATGGCTACACCTTC. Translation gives CASSRGGLTNYGYTF.

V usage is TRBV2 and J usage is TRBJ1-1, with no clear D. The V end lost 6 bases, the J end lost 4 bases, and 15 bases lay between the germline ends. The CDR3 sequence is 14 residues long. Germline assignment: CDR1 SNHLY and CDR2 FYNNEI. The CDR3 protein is CASSPDSLSTEAFF. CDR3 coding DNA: TGTGCCAGCAGCCCCGATAGCCTGAGCACTGAAGCTTTCTTT.

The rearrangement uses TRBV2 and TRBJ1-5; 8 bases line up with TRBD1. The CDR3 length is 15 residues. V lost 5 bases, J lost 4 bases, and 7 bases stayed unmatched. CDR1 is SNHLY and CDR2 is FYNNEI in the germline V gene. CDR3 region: CASSRQGFDNQPQHF. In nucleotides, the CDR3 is TGTGCCAGCAGTCGACAGGGGTTCGATAATCAGCCCCAGCATTTT.

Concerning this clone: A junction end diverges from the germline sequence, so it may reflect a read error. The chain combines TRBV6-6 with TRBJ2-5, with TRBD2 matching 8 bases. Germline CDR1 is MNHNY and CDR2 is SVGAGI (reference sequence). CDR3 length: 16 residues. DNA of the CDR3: TGTGCCAGCAGTTACTCGGGGCGAGGGAGCGGGGGCCCCCCTCACTTC. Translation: CASSYSGRGSGGPPHF.

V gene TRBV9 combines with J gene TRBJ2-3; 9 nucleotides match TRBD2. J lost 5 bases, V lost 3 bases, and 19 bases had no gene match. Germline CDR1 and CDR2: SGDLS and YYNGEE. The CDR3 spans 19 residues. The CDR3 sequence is CASSAGENVASGIKDTQYF. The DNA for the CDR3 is TGTGCCAGCAGCGCTGGGGAGAATGTTGCTAGCGGGATTAAAGATACGCAGTATTTT.

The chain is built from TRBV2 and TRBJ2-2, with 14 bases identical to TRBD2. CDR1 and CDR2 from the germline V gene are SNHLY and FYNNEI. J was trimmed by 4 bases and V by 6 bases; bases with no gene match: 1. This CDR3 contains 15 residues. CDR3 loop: CASRGTSGSTGELFF. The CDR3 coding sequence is TGTGCCAGCAGAGGGACTAGCGGGAGCACCGGGGAGCTGTTTTTT.

The CDR3 reads CASSVGGTGPVSSYEQYF. CDR3 coding DNA: TGTGCCAGCAGTGTTGGGGGGACAGGGCCTGTGAGCTCCTACGAGCAGTACTTC. The gene calls are TRBV2 and TRBJ2-7, with 9 bases aligning to TRBD1. J lost 0 bases, V lost 4 bases, and 13 bases had no gene match. The CDR3 is made up of 18 amino acids. CDR1 is SNHLY, CDR2 FYNNEI, per germline. Full variable domain (missing parts from reference TRBV2 and TRBJ2-7): EPEVTQTPSHQVTQMGQEVILRCVPISNHLYFYWYRQILGQKVEFLVSFYNNEISEKSEIFDDQFSVERPDGSNFTLKIRSTKLEDSAMYFCASSVGGTGPVSSYEQYFGPGTRLTVT.

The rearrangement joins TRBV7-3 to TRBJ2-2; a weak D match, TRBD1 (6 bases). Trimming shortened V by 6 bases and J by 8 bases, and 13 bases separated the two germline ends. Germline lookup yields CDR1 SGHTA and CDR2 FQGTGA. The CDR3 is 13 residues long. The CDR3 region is CASSPTGQGELFF. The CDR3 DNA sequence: TGTGCCAGCAGTCCTACAGGGCAGGGGGAGCTGTTTTTT. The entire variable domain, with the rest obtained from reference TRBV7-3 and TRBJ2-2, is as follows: GAGVSQTPSNKVTEKGKYVELRCDPISGHTALYWYRQSLGQGPEFLIYFQGTGAADDSGLPNDRFFAVRPEGSVSTLKIQRTERGDSAVYLCASSPTGQGELFFGEGSRLTVL.

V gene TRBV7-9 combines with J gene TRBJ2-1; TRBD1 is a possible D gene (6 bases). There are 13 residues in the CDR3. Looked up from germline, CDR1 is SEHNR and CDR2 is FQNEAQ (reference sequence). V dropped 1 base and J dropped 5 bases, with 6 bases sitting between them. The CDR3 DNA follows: TGTGCCAGCAGCTTAGACAGGGACAATGAGCAGTTCTTC. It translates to CASSLDRDNEQFF.